Listed below are T cell receptor beta chains from one sample, sequenced in a study of cytotoxic CD8 clonotypes in ibrutinib-treated CLL. TCRdb's copy holds only in-frame clones and misses some; the assay was immunoSEQ multiplex PCR. Of 73,000 or so clones listed, 68% are singletons. The sequenced sample was PBMCs, obtained after 12 months of ibrutinib treatment. Every receptor here comes from a human donor with chronic lymphocytic leukemia. CDR3s include the opening cysteine and the closing phenylalanine or tryptophan. A D gene is named only where the DNA matches it firmly. Part of the rows lack a size; the others show once, few, many or a class for expanded clones.

CDR3 DNA: TGTGCCAGCAGCTCGGGAAGGAACTCTGGAAACACCATATATTTT
CDR3 protein: CASSSGRNSGNTIYF
D gene: NA
J gene: TRBJ1-3
clone size: NA
V gene: TRBV5-6

CDR3 DNA: TGTGCCAGCAGTCCCGGGCCAGCCTACACTGAAGCTTTCTTT
CDR3 protein: CASSPGPAYTEAFF
D gene: NA
J gene: TRBJ1-1
clone size: NA
V gene: TRBV28

CDR3 DNA: TGTGCCAGCAGCGTCCATAATTCCTATACGCAGTATTTT
CDR3 protein: CASSVHNSYTQYF
D gene: NA
J gene: TRBJ2-3
clone size: NA
V gene: TRBV7-9

CDR3 DNA: TGTGCCACCAGCCAAGACTTACCGGGACAGGGGGCAGATACGCAGTATTTT
CDR3 protein: CATSQDLPGQGADTQYF
D gene: TRBD1
J gene: TRBJ2-3
clone size: NA
V gene: TRBV15

CDR3 DNA: TGTGCCAGCCTTGGAGGGTTTGGGGCTGGCTACACCTTC
CDR3 protein: CASLGGFGAGYTF
D gene: NA
J gene: TRBJ1-2
clone size: NA
V gene: TRBV6-1

CDR3 DNA: TGTGCCAGCAGTTACCCGACTGGGAACACCATATATTTT
CDR3 protein: CASSYPTGNTIYF
D gene: NA
J gene: TRBJ1-3
clone size: NA
V gene: TRBV6-6

CDR3 DNA: TGTGCCAGCAGCCCGTATTACGGTGCGACCTACGAGCAGTACTTC
CDR3 protein: CASSPYYGATYEQYF
D gene: NA
J gene: TRBJ2-7
clone size: once
V gene: TRBV9

CDR3 DNA: TGCGCCAGCAGCCTCCGGGGCAGCTATGGCTACACCTTC
CDR3 protein: CASSLRGSYGYTF
D gene: NA
J gene: TRBJ1-2
clone size: NA
V gene: TRBV5-1

CDR3 DNA: TGTGCTAGTGGTTTGGTACTAGGGGACTCCTACAATGAGCAGTTCTTC
CDR3 protein: CASGLVLGDSYNEQFF
D gene: NA
J gene: TRBJ2-1
clone size: once
V gene: TRBV12-5

CDR3 DNA: TGTGCCAGCAGCCGGGGGGCAAATCAGCCCCAGCATTTT
CDR3 protein: CASSRGANQPQHF
D gene: NA
J gene: TRBJ1-5
clone size: NA
V gene: TRBV7-6

CDR3 DNA: TGTGCCAGCAGTCCCCTCGACAGGGGAAACACCATATATTTT
CDR3 protein: CASSPLDRGNTIYF
D gene: NA
J gene: TRBJ1-3
clone size: NA
V gene: TRBV9

CDR3 DNA: TGTGCCAGCAGTGACCGGGACAGGAATGAAAAACTGTTTTTT
CDR3 protein: CASSDRDRNEKLFF
D gene: TRBD1
J gene: TRBJ1-4
clone size: NA
V gene: TRBV2

CDR3 DNA: TGTGCCAGCAGTTACTCGTTGCAGGGCGAGCAGTACTTC
CDR3 protein: CASSYSLQGEQYF
D gene: NA
J gene: TRBJ2-7
clone size: NA
V gene: TRBV6-5

CDR3 DNA: TGCGCCAGCAGCGGTGGGACAGCCGTATTACCCCTCCACTTT
CDR3 protein: CASSGGTAVLPLHF
D gene: TRBD1
J gene: TRBJ1-6
clone size: NA
V gene: TRBV5-1

CDR3 DNA: TGTGCCAGCAGCGTCCAGGGGGAGGGCACAGATACGCAGTATTTT
CDR3 protein: CASSVQGEGTDTQYF
D gene: NA
J gene: TRBJ2-3
clone size: NA
V gene: TRBV9

CDR3 DNA: TGTGCCAGCAGCGTAGGGGAGAACGAGCAGTACTTC
CDR3 protein: CASSVGENEQYF
D gene: NA
J gene: TRBJ2-7
clone size: NA
V gene: TRBV9

CDR3 DNA: TGTGCCAGCAGTCCCGGCGGGCGAGGAGATGGGCCCCAGCATTTT
CDR3 protein: CASSPGGRGDGPQHF
D gene: NA
J gene: TRBJ1-5
clone size: once
V gene: TRBV28

CDR3 DNA: TGTGCCTGGAGGAGGGAGGGGGCCGCCATGAACACTGAAGCTTTCTTT
CDR3 protein: CAWRREGAAMNTEAFF
D gene: TRBD1
J gene: TRBJ1-1
clone size: NA
V gene: TRBV30

CDR3 DNA: TGTGCCAGCAGCCTAGCGGGGAACTATGGCTACACCTTC
CDR3 protein: CASSLAGNYGYTF
D gene: NA
J gene: TRBJ1-2
clone size: NA
V gene: TRBV7-3

CDR3 DNA: TGTGCCAGCAGTGAGGAACAGATCCTGTCCTACGAGCAGTACTTC
CDR3 protein: CASSEEQILSYEQYF
D gene: NA
J gene: TRBJ2-7
clone size: NA
V gene: TRBV2

CDR3 DNA: TGTGCCAGCAGCCTAGGGACAACAATTAAGAACACTGAAGCTTTCTTT
CDR3 protein: CASSLGTTIKNTEAFF
D gene: NA
J gene: TRBJ1-1
clone size: NA
V gene: TRBV5-4

CDR3 DNA: TGTGCCAGTAGTATAATGAGGCGGGGAACGGGCAATCAGCCCCAGCATTTT
CDR3 protein: CASSIMRRGTGNQPQHF
D gene: NA
J gene: TRBJ1-5
clone size: NA
V gene: TRBV19

CDR3 DNA: TGTGCCACCAGCAGAGATAATTCACCCCTCCACTTT
CDR3 protein: CATSRDNSPLHF
D gene: NA
J gene: TRBJ1-6
clone size: few
V gene: TRBV15

CDR3 DNA: TGTGCCAGCGTGTGGGCGGGTGTAGCTTACGAGCAGTACTTC
CDR3 protein: CASVWAGVAYEQYF
D gene: NA
J gene: TRBJ2-7
clone size: medium-sized
V gene: TRBV2

CDR3 DNA: TGTGCCAGCAGGGCCGGGACCGGAGCCTACGAGCAGTACTTC
CDR3 protein: CASRAGTGAYEQYF
D gene: NA
J gene: TRBJ2-7
clone size: few
V gene: TRBV2

CDR3 DNA: TGTGCCAGCAGCGTAGCGGCGGGGGCATGGCAAAATGAAGCTTTCTTT
CDR3 protein: CASSVAAGAWQNEAFF
D gene: NA
J gene: TRBJ1-1
clone size: NA
V gene: TRBV9

CDR3 DNA: TGTGCCAGCAGCTTAGGTACAGGGTCGGCCAGAGCCTACACCTTC
CDR3 protein: CASSLGTGSARAYTF
D gene: NA
J gene: TRBJ1-2
clone size: NA
V gene: TRBV7-2

CDR3 DNA: TGTGCCATCAGTGGGACTAGCTCCTACGAGCAGTACTTC
CDR3 protein: CAISGTSSYEQYF
D gene: TRBD2
J gene: TRBJ2-7
clone size: once
V gene: TRBV10-3

CDR3 DNA: TGTGCCAGCAGCCAAGATGAGGGGGGCACACGGGATACGCAGTATTTT
CDR3 protein: CASSQDEGGTRDTQYF
D gene: NA
J gene: TRBJ2-3
clone size: once
V gene: TRBV4-2

CDR3 DNA: TGTGCCAGCAGTTACCGATATCAGCCCCAGCATTTT
CDR3 protein: CASSYRYQPQHF
D gene: NA
J gene: TRBJ1-5
clone size: NA
V gene: TRBV6-6

CDR3 DNA: TGTGCCAGCAGCGGACAGGCCAGCAATCAGCCCCAGCATTTT
CDR3 protein: CASSGQASNQPQHF
D gene: TRBD1
J gene: TRBJ1-5
clone size: NA
V gene: TRBV7-9

CDR3 DNA: TGTGCCAGCTCACTACAGACAGGGATCGACACTGAAGCTTTCTTT
CDR3 protein: CASSLQTGIDTEAFF
D gene: TRBD1
J gene: TRBJ1-1
clone size: NA
V gene: TRBV18

CDR3 DNA: TGTGCCTGGGGGGCGGGGGGCTCAGCCTACGAGCAGTACTTC
CDR3 protein: CAWGAGGSAYEQYF
D gene: TRBD2
J gene: TRBJ2-7
clone size: NA
V gene: TRBV30

CDR3 DNA: TGTGCCAGCAGCAGGCGAGGGACAGGACTGAACACCGGGGAGCTGTTTTTT
CDR3 protein: CASSRRGTGLNTGELFF
D gene: TRBD1
J gene: TRBJ2-2
clone size: NA
V gene: TRBV5-6

CDR3 DNA: TGCGCCAGCAGCCAAGTAGTCTGGCAGGGGCCGGTCAATGAGCAGTTCTTC
CDR3 protein: CASSQVVWQGPVNEQFF
D gene: NA
J gene: TRBJ2-1
clone size: NA
V gene: TRBV4-3

CDR3 DNA: TGTGCCAGCAGCTTGGTGAGACTAGCGGGTTGGGAGACCCAGTACTTC
CDR3 protein: CASSLVRLAGWETQYF
D gene: TRBD2
J gene: TRBJ2-5
clone size: NA
V gene: TRBV5-6

CDR3 DNA: TGTGCCAGCAGTGGGCCAGGGGGGATGGAGACCCAGTACTTC
CDR3 protein: CASSGPGGMETQYF
D gene: NA
J gene: TRBJ2-5
clone size: few
V gene: TRBV6-1

CDR3 DNA: TGTGCCAGCAGTTACAGACAGCGGGGATCCTACGAGCAGTACTTC
CDR3 protein: CASSYRQRGSYEQYF
D gene: TRBD2
J gene: TRBJ2-7
clone size: once
V gene: TRBV6-5

CDR3 DNA: TGTGCCAGCAGCTTTGGCAGGGGTGATTCTGGGGCCAACGTCCTGACTTTC
CDR3 protein: CASSFGRGDSGANVLTF
D gene: NA
J gene: TRBJ2-6
clone size: NA
V gene: TRBV5-6

CDR3 DNA: TGTGCCAGCTCACCAGGACCGACCTACAATCAGCCCCAGCATTTT
CDR3 protein: CASSPGPTYNQPQHF
D gene: NA
J gene: TRBJ1-5
clone size: NA
V gene: TRBV18

CDR3 DNA: TGTGCCAGCAGCGTAGATAGTATCGGGGCCGGAGCCTACAATGAGCAGTTCTTC
CDR3 protein: CASSVDSIGAGAYNEQFF
D gene: NA
J gene: TRBJ2-1
clone size: NA
V gene: TRBV9

CDR3 DNA: TGCGCCAGCAGCCAAGTAGGGGCCCTCACTCAGTACTTC
CDR3 protein: CASSQVGALTQYF
D gene: NA
J gene: TRBJ2-4
clone size: NA
V gene: TRBV4-1

CDR3 DNA: TGCGCCAGCAGCCAAGGCACTAGCGGGGCCGATGAGCAGTTCTTC
CDR3 protein: CASSQGTSGADEQFF
D gene: TRBD2
J gene: TRBJ2-1
clone size: NA
V gene: TRBV4-3

CDR3 DNA: TGTGCCAGCAGCTTATTGGCAGGGGGTAATAATTCACCCCTCCACTTT
CDR3 protein: CASSLLAGGNNSPLHF
D gene: TRBD1
J gene: TRBJ1-6
clone size: NA
V gene: TRBV7-2

CDR3 DNA: TGCGCCAGCAGCCAAGATTCGACTACACTCTCGGATACGCAGTATTTT
CDR3 protein: CASSQDSTTLSDTQYF
D gene: NA
J gene: TRBJ2-3
clone size: NA
V gene: TRBV4-1

CDR3 DNA: TGTGCCATCAGCGATGGACCACAAGGGTCCTACGAGCAGTACTTC
CDR3 protein: CAISDGPQGSYEQYF
D gene: NA
J gene: TRBJ2-7
clone size: NA
V gene: TRBV10-3

CDR3 DNA: TGCAGCGTTGAAACGGGGGTGGTCTACGAGCAGTACTTC
CDR3 protein: CSVETGVVYEQYF
D gene: NA
J gene: TRBJ2-7
clone size: NA
V gene: TRBV29-1

CDR3 DNA: TGTGCCAGCAGCTTTAATCAGGTCGCCGGGACCCAGCATTTT
CDR3 protein: CASSFNQVAGTQHF
D gene: NA
J gene: TRBJ1-5
clone size: NA
V gene: TRBV5-6

CDR3 DNA: TGTGCCAGCAGCGCGGGTCGTCAGGCAGGGGGCTACAATGAGCAGTTCTTC
CDR3 protein: CASSAGRQAGGYNEQFF
D gene: TRBD1
J gene: TRBJ2-1
clone size: NA
V gene: TRBV5-4

CDR3 DNA: TGTGCCAGCAGCTTAGCAGGACAGGGCGTCGACGAGCAGTACTTC
CDR3 protein: CASSLAGQGVDEQYF
D gene: TRBD1
J gene: TRBJ2-7
clone size: NA
V gene: TRBV7-2

CDR3 DNA: TGTGCCAGCAGCGGAACCCCGGGACTAGCTAATGAGCAGTTCTTC
CDR3 protein: CASSGTPGLANEQFF
D gene: TRBD2
J gene: TRBJ2-1
clone size: NA
V gene: TRBV9